This T cell receptor beta chain was retrieved from a study of blood T cell repertoires in COVID-19. Whole-study context: Italy, Spain and the United States were the sources of the convalescent and acute COVID-19 samples.

As handled by the study authors: Nucleated cell number was recorded as an estimate derived from reference gene primer amplification. Clones were read by immunoSEQ multiplex PCR, and TCRdb kept only the in-frame ones, dropping some. The V and J calls and the clone size are those of that table, but D and trimming were determined from the DNA. This sample has around 300,000 clones, with approximately 87% found just once. Those enrolled, adults aged 18 to 89 years, came from 25 or so US areas. Clinical histories supplied by participants themselves formed the basis of cohort assignment. Trimming left V 8 bases short and J 10 bases short, with 15 bases between. The germline CDR1 and CDR2 sequences are PRHDT and FYEKMQ (reference sequence). The CDR3 runs 13 residues.

V gene TRBV13 combines with J gene TRBJ1-6; no firm D call. Sequencing used PBMCs or T cells enriched from blood (not recorded which). The TCR sequence derives from a woman aged 25 to 45 who had recovered from COVID-19. In DNA, the CDR3 is TGTGCCAGCCAAGAGGGCCACCAATCACCCCTCCACTTT. Amino acids: CASQEGHQSPLHF.